This T cell receptor beta chain was sequenced for a study of a mutant IDH1 vaccine in newly diagnosed glioma. Study at large: Treated patients had a mean age of 40.4 years and a sex split that was around 62% male and approximately 38% female.

The table came from immunoSEQ multiplex PCR; TCRdb's copy has only in-frame clones and leaves some out. The data contain around 39,000 clones, about 88% of them singletons. V was pared by 7 bases and J by 5 bases, with 21 bases of the junction left unmatched. The CDR3 totals 20 residues. To note about this clone: No antigen is known for it.

The sample's time point: week 23, last vaccination. Each vaccine dose was 300 ug of mutant IDH1 20-mer peptide, with topical imiquimod. This chain uses TRBV6-7 with TRBJ2-1; the match to TRBD2 covers 12 bases. TRBV6-7 is treated as an ORF (open reading frame) with a function not yet certain. The source was PBMCs, collected from a glioma patient whose treatment included an IDH1 peptide vaccine. This TCR was sampled from a woman aged 18-29 years with glioma. Some clones in this sample may be carry-over from other donors' samples. CDR3 bases: TGTGCCAGCAAAGCGGGGGCAGAGACTAGCGGGAGTGTGGTCCACAATGAGCAGTTCTTC. Encoded protein: CASKAGAETSGSVVHNEQFF.